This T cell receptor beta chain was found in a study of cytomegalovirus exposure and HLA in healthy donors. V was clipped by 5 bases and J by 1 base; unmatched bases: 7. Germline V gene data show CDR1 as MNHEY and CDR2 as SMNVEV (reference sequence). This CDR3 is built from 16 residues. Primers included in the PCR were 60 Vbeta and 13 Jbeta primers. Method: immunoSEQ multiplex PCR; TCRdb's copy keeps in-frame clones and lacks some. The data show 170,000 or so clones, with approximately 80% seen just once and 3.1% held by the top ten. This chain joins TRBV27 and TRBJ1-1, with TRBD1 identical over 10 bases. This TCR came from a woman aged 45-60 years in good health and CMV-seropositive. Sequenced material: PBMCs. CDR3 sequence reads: CASSQRQGAPNTEAFF. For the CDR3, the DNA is TGTGCCAGCAGTCAAAGACAGGGGGCCCCGAACACTGAAGCTTTCTTT.